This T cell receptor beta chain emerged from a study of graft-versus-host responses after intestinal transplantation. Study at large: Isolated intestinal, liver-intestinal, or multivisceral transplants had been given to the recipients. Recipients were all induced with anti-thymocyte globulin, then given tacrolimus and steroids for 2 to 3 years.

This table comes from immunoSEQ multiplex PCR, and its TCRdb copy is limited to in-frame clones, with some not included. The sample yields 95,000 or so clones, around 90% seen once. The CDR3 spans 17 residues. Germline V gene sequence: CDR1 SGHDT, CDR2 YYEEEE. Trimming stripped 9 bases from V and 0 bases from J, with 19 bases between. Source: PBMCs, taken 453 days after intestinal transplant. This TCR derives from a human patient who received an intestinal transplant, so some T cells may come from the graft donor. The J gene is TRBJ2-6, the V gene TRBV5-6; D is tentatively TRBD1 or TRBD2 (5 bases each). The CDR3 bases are TGTGCCACCTCCCGGGACCGCGGCCTCTCTGGGGCCAACGTCCTGACTTTC. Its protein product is CATSRDRGLSGANVLTF.